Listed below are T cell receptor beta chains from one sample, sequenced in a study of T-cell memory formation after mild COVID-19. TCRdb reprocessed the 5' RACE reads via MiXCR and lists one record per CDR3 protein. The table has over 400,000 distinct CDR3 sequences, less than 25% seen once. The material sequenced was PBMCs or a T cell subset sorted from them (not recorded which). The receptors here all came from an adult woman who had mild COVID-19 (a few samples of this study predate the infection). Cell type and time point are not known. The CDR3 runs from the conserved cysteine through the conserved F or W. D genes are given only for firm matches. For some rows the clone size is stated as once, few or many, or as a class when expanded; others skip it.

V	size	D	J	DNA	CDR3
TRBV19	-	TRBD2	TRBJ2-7	TGTGCCAGTAGTATAGGACTAGCGGGGGCCTTATCCTACGAGCAGTACTTC	CASSIGLAGALSYEQYF
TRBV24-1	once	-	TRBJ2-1	TGTGCCACCAGTGTCCTCGGGCTAGGTGAGCAGTTCTTC	CATSVLGLGEQFF
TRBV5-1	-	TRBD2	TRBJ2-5	TGCGCCAGCAGCTTGGTTGGGCTAGCGGAAGAGACCCAGTACTTC	CASSLVGLAEETQYF
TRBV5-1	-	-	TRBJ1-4	TGCGCCAGCAGCTTGACAGCGAGGACAACTAATGAAAAACTGTTTTTT	CASSLTARTTNEKLFF
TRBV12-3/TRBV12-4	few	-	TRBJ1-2	TGTGCCAGCAGTTTATCGGGCAGATCCTCCTGGAGCTATGGCTACACCTTC	CASSLSGRSSWSYGYTF
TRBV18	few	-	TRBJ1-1	TGTGCCAGCTCACCAAAGACGTTCCGAGCTGAAGCTTTCTTT	CASSPKTFRAEAFF
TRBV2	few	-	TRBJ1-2	TGTGCCAGCAGCGAGACAGGACGACCTAACTATGGCTACACCTTC	CASSETGRPNYGYTF
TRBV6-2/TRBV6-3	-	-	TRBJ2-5	TGTGCCAGCAGTATAACAATCCAAGAGACCCAGTACTTC	CASSITIQETQYF
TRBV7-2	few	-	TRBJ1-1	TGTGCCAGCACGCAATCAACGAACACTGAAGCTTTCTTT	CASTQSTNTEAFF
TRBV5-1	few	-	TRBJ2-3	TGCGCCAGCAGCTTGGTGGGGCCAGTGAGGGGCACAGATACGCAGTATTTT	CASSLVGPVRGTDTQYF
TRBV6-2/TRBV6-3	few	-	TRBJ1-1	TGTGCCAGCGGCATACGAGGTGGGCGCACTGAAGCTTTCTTT	CASGIRGGRTEAFF
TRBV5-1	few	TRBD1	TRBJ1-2	TGCGCCAGCAGCTCGATTGCAACCGGGACAGGTTTATATGGCTACACCTTC	CASSSIATGTGLYGYTF
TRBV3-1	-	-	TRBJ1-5	TGTGCCAGCAGCCAAGATCCGAAAGGCAATCAGCCCCAGCATTTT	CASSQDPKGNQPQHF
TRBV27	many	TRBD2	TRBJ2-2	TGTGCCAGCAGTCCATTAGCGGGAGCAAGTACCGGGGAGCTGTTTTTT	CASSPLAGASTGELFF
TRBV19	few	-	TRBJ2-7	TGTGCCAGTAGTAGGACCGTAACTACCTACGAGCAGTACTTC	CASSRTVTTYEQYF
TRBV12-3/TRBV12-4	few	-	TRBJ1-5	TGTGCCAGCAGATCGGGGAGGGATCAGCCCCAGCATTTT	CASRSGRDQPQHF
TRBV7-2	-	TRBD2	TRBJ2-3	TGTGCCAGCAGCGTTAGCGGGAGGAGGACAGATACGCAGTATTTT	CASSVSGRRTDTQYF
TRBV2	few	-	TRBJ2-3	TGTGCCAGCAGGTTGGGACTTGCAGATACGCAGTATTTT	CASRLGLADTQYF
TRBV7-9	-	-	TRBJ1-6	TGTGCCAGCACCCTCGGCTTAAGCAATTCACCCCTCCACTTT	CASTLGLSNSPLHF
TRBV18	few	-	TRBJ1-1	TGTGCCAGCTCACCACAGGGGAAAGGGACTGAAGCTTTCTTT	CASSPQGKGTEAFF
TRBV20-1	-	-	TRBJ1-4	TGCAGTGCGAGGAGGGGGTCAACTAATGAAAAACTGTTTTTT	CSARRGSTNEKLFF
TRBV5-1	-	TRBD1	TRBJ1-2	TGCGCCAGCAGCTTGGAAGCCCTAACAGGGGAATATGGCTACACCTTC	CASSLEALTGEYGYTF
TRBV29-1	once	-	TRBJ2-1	TGCAGCGTTGAGGGAAGATTGGAGCAGTTCTTC	CSVEGRLEQFF
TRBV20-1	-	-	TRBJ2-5	TGCAGTGCTAGTATAGCTAGGACCCAGTACTTC	CSASIARTQYF
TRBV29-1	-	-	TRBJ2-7	TGCAGCGTTGAAGATGTGGCAGGCGGCGAGCAGTACTTC	CSVEDVAGGEQYF
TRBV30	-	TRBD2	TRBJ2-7	TGTGCCTGGCATGGACTAGCGGGCTACGAGCAGTACTTC	CAWHGLAGYEQYF
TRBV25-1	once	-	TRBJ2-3	TGTGCCAGCAGTGAATCCACAAATGTCATGGATACGCAGTATTTT	CASSESTNVMDTQYF
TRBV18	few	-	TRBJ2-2	TGTGCCAGCTCACTCAGGGTGTTGACGGTATCCGGGGAGCTGTTTTTT	CASSLRVLTVSGELFF
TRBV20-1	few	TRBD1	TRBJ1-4	TGCAGTGCGACCCGGGACAGGGGGGAAAAACTGTTTTTT	CSATRDRGEKLFF
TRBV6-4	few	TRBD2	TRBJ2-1	TGTGCCAGCAGTGACAACGGGGGGAGCGTGGAGCAGTTCTTC	CASSDNGGSVEQFF
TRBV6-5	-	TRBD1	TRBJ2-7	TGTGCCAGCAGAAAATACGGGACAGGGGACTACGAGCAGTACTTC	CASRKYGTGDYEQYF
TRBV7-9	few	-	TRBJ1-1	TGTGCCAGCAGCCTAAGGGACGGGATGAACACTGAAGCTTTCTTT	CASSLRDGMNTEAFF
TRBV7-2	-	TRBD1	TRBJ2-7	TGTGCCAGCAGCTACGGGACAGGGTTCGAGCAGTACTTC	CASSYGTGFEQYF
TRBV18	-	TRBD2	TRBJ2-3	TGTGCCAGCTCACCCACCGGGCCTAGCGGATTCACAGATACGCAGTATTTT	CASSPTGPSGFTDTQYF
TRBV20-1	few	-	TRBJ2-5	TGCAGTGCTAGAGTGGCGGGGGCGTACCAAGAGACCCAGTACTTC	CSARVAGAYQETQYF
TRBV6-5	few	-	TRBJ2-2	TGTGCCAGCAGTTACTCGTGGCAGTACACCGGGGAGCTGTTTTTT	CASSYSWQYTGELFF
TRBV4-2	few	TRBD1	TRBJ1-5	TGTGCCAGCAGCGCTCGACAGGGGGGTCAGCCCCAGCATTTT	CASSARQGGQPQHF
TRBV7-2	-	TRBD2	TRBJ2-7	TGTGCCAGCAGCTTAGCGGGACTAGCGGGTTACGAGCAGTACTTC	CASSLAGLAGYEQYF
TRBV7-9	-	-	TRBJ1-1	TGTGCCAGCAGCCCCCCGGGGATCATGAACACTGAAGCTTTCTTT	CASSPPGIMNTEAFF
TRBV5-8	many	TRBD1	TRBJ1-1	TGTGCCAGCCGAAACCGGGACAGGGGAAACACTGAAGCTTTCTTT	CASRNRDRGNTEAFF
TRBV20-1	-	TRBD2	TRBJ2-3	TGCAGTGCTAGGTTGGGGGGGGACCCGGGGACAGATACGCAGTATTTT	CSARLGGDPGTDTQYF
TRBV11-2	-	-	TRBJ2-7	TGTGCCAGCAGCCACTACCGGGGGCAGTACTTC	CASSHYRGQYF
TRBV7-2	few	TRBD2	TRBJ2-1	TGTGCCAGCAGCCATACTAGCGGCTCCTACAATGAGCAGTTCTTC	CASSHTSGSYNEQFF
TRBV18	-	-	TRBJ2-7	TGTGCCAGCTCAGTTACAGAGCCCCAAACTTTCTACGAGCAGTACTTC	CASSVTEPQTFYEQYF
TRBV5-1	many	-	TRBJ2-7	TGCGCCAGCAGCTCGGGGGACAGCATCTACGAGCAGTACTTC	CASSSGDSIYEQYF
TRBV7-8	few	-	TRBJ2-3	TGTGCCAGCAGCTTATTCTCCCTCCGGGATACGCAGTATTTT	CASSLFSLRDTQYF
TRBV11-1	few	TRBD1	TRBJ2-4	TGTGCCAGCAGCTCACCAGGGGGCGGTAACATTCAGTACTTC	CASSSPGGGNIQYF
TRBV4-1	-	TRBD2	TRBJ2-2	TGCGCCAGCAGCCAATCGGGGGGGAACACCGGGGAGCTGTTTTTT	CASSQSGGNTGELFF
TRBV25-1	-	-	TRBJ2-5	TGTGCCAGCAGCGCGGATAGTCTAGAGACCCAGTACTTC	CASSADSLETQYF
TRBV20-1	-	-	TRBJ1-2	TGCAGTGCGGAATCAGGGGACAACTATGGCTACACCTTC	CSAESGDNYGYTF
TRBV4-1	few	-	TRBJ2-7	TGCGCCAGCAGCCAAGCCCCTGGGCCCTACGAGCAGTACTTC	CASSQAPGPYEQYF
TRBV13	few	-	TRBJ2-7	TGTGCCAGCAGCTTACGAAGAACATCCAGACTGTACGAGCAGTACTTC	CASSLRRTSRLYEQYF
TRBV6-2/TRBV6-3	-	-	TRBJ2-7	TGTGCCAGCAGTTACTCGAGCCCTAGCCAGCAGTACTTC	CASSYSSPSQQYF
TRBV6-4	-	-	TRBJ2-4	TGTGCCAGCAGTGACTCGAAAATATGTCTAATAAGTAACATTCAGTACTTC	CASSDSKICLISNIQYF
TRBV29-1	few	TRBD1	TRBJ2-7	TGCAGCGTTGGGGGACAGAGATACGAGCAGTACTTC	CSVGGQRYEQYF
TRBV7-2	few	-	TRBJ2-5	TGTGCCAGCAGCTTAGTTGGTTACAGCCAAGAGACCCAGTACTTC	CASSLVGYSQETQYF
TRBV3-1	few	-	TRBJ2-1	TGTGCCAGCTCTGTGAGGGGGACCGCCTTTTACTGGGAGCAGTTCTTC	CASSVRGTAFYWEQFF
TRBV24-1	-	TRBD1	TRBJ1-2	TGTGCCACCAGTGATTATACGGCGGACAGGGAAGATGGCTACACCTTC	CATSDYTADREDGYTF
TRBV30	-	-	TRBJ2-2	TGTGCCTGGGGCCTCGGGGGCATCGGGACCGGGGAGCTGTTTTTT	CAWGLGGIGTGELFF